The entry below describes one T cell receptor beta chain. Its antigen is unknown. From germline, CDR1 is LGHNA and CDR2 YSLEER. With V trimmed by 5 bases and J by 3 bases, 9 bases remained unmatched. This CDR3 contains 17 residues. The data derive from a study of blood T cells in healthy people across ages. Study conclusions and caveats: For the donors, CMV status was unknown and possibly confounded expanded clonotype changes.

PCR was performed a second time for about 7 to 11 cycles using a sample-barcoded 5' primer and a J-beta primer mix. TCRdb re-derived calls from the 5' RACE reads in MiXCR, one entry per CDR3 protein. This table holds 1.5 million or so distinct CDR3 sequences, 40% to 45% found once. This chain links TRBV4-3 with TRBJ1-3; TRBD1 aligns across 11 bases. The clonotype originates from a woman younger than 30 in good health. Sequencing was carried out using blood. The CDR3 region has the DNA TGCGCCAGCAGCAGTCGTGGACAGGGGGCAGGTGGAAACACCATATATTTT. This encodes CASSSRGQGAGGNTIYF.